This T cell receptor (beta chain) was retrieved from a study of regulatory T cells in long-lasting Graves disease. Arm-PCR of CDR3 regions and iRepertoire HTBI primers were used to build TCR beta libraries. TCRdb reanalysed the multiplex PCR reads using MiXCR and keeps one entry per CDR3 protein. The sample has roughly 400,000 distinct CDR3 sequences, 21% seen once. Time point of the sample: persistent/refractory GD, antithyroid drugs over 5 years with positive TRAb. RNA isolated from PBMCs was used to make the TCR library. The specimen was peripheral blood mononuclear cells (PBMCs), collected when the disease was refractory, from a patient treated with antithyroid drugs. This sequence was found in a female donor with Graves disease.

The DNA for the CDR3 is TGTGCCAGCAGCCAATCACGGGACAACTACTACGAGCAGTACTTC. Protein sequence: CASSQSRDNYYEQYF. The genes are TRBV16 and TRBJ2-7, with a possible D match to TRBD1 (6 bases). The CDR3 consists of 15 residues. Germline V lookup: CDR1 KGHSY, CDR2 FQNENV. Trimming removed 0 bases at V and 3 bases at J, with 12 bases between.